This TCR beta chain came from a study of beta chain features in type 1 diabetes. A word on this clone: Its specificity is unknown.

The investigators reverse transcribed all of the isolated RNA, so they sequenced expressed TCRB transcripts. This table comes from immunoSEQ multiplex PCR, and its TCRdb copy is limited to in-frame clones, with some not included. The sample records about 360,000 clones, 10% to 15% being singletons. Findings and caveats of the study: Moderately but significantly shorter TCRB CDR3s were found in Type 1 diabetes patients in all four CD4+ subsets.

The specimen sequenced was naive CD4+ T cells from blood. The receptor's source is a man between 18 and 29 years old in good health.

For the CDR3, the DNA is TGTGCCAGCAGCTTCCGTCAGTCCTCCTACGAGCAGTACTTC. Protein sequence: CASSFRQSSYEQYF. The chain joins TRBV7-2 to TRBJ2-7; no definite D call. The germline CDR1 and CDR2 sequences are SGHTA and FQGNSA. The length of the CDR3 is 14 residues. Trimming cost V 3 bases and J 0 bases, with 9 bases left between them.